These T cell receptor beta chains were read from a single sample in a study of cytomegalovirus exposure and HLA in healthy donors. Only in-frame clones appear in the TCRdb table, and some are missing; sequencing was by immunoSEQ multiplex PCR. The table records around 250,000 clones, nearly 90% of them present only once. Sequencing was carried out using PBMCs. The receptors come from a woman in her late teens or twenties in good health and CMV-seronegative. Each CDR3 is given with its conserved first and last residue. The D gene is left open where the match is weak. Part of the rows lack a size; the others show once, few, many or a class for expanded clones.

>TRBD2|.|TRBV7-4|TRBJ2-1|16
CASSSAVWRGVYEQFF
TGTGCCAGCAGCTCCGCAGTTTGGCGGGGGGTGTATGAGCAGTTCTTC
>TRBD2|.|TRBV5-1|TRBJ2-1|16
CASSSGLAGLDNEQFF
TGCGCCAGCAGCAGTGGACTAGCGGGCCTAGACAATGAGCAGTTCTTC
>.|.|TRBV10-3|TRBJ2-2|12
CAIATNTGELFF
TGTGCCATAGCGACGAACACCGGGGAGCTGTTTTTT
>.|.|TRBV10-3|TRBJ2-7|13
CAISEVASYEQYF
TGTGCCATCAGTGAGGTAGCCTCCTACGAGCAGTACTTC
>TRBD2|.|TRBV2|TRBJ2-1|16
CASSTGLAGGLNEQFF
TGTGCCAGCAGTACGGGACTAGCGGGGGGTCTAAATGAGCAGTTCTTC
>.|.|TRBV27|TRBJ2-2|12
CASRGDRGELFF
TGTGCCAGCAGGGGCGACAGGGGGGAGCTGTTTTTT
>TRBD1|few|TRBV2|TRBJ1-4|13
CASRTGTGQMLFF
TGTGCCAGCAGAACCGGGACAGGGCAAATGTTGTTTTTT
>TRBD1|.|TRBV19|TRBJ1-5|14
CASSIQGQYQPQHF
TGTGCCAGTAGTATACAGGGACAGTATCAGCCCCAGCATTTT
>.|.|TRBV7-3|TRBJ1-6|13
CASSSGPDSPLHF
TGTGCCAGCAGCTCAGGCCCCGATTCACCCCTCCACTTT
>.|.|TRBV28|TRBJ1-3|15
CASTDRDYTGNTIYF
TGTGCCAGCACCGACCGGGACTATACTGGAAACACCATATATTTT
>.|.|TRBV6-5|TRBJ2-1|16
CASSYHLGQGGNEQFF
TGTGCCAGCAGTTACCATCTAGGACAGGGAGGGAATGAGCAGTTCTTC
>.|.|TRBV7-3|TRBJ1-1|13
CASRDTANTEAFF
TGTGCCAGCAGAGATACAGCGAACACTGAAGCTTTCTTT
>TRBD1|.|TRBV6-1|TRBJ1-2|15
CASRVTEGQSYGYTF
TGTGCCAGCAGGGTCACCGAGGGACAGAGCTATGGCTACACCTTC
>.|.|TRBV29-1|TRBJ1-4|14
CSVEDGGKSEKLFF
TGCAGCGTTGAAGATGGGGGCAAGAGTGAAAAACTGTTTTTT
>.|.|TRBV6-1|TRBJ2-1|14
CASSRYSSYNEQFF
TGTGCCAGTTCCCGTTATAGCTCCTACAATGAGCAGTTCTTC
>TRBD1|.|TRBV5-1|TRBJ2-2|16
CASSPGTGTGTGELFF
TGCGCCAGCAGCCCCGGGACAGGGACGGGCACCGGGGAGCTGTTTTTT
>.|.|TRBV20-1|TRBJ2-2|11
CSANYYGELFF
TGCAGTGCTAATTACTACGGGGAGCTGTTTTTT
>.|few|TRBV25-1|TRBJ2-7|13
CASSEEGHVEQYF
TGTGCCAGCAGTGAAGAGGGACATGTCGAGCAGTACTTC
>TRBD1|.|TRBV6-4|TRBJ1-5|13
CASSGDRDQPQHF
TGTGCCAGCAGCGGCGACAGGGATCAGCCCCAGCATTTT
>TRBD1|.|TRBV25-1|TRBJ1-2|16
CASSTYGQGFLYGYTF
TGTGCCAGCAGTACTTACGGACAGGGATTTCTCTATGGCTACACCTTC
>.|.|TRBV5-4|TRBJ1-6|14
CASSLGQGSSPLHF
TGTGCCAGCAGCTTGGGGCAGGGGAGTTCACCCCTCCACTTT
>.|once|TRBV2|TRBJ2-2|12
CASSLSTGELFF
TGTGCCAGCTCTCTGAGCACCGGGGAGCTGTTTTTT
>.|once|TRBV6-5|TRBJ2-1|15
CASSSTSSSYNEQFF
TGTGCCAGCAGTTCGACCTCTAGCTCCTACAATGAGCAGTTCTTC
>TRBD2|.|TRBV7-2|TRBJ2-7|18
CASSTPVASGGEPYEQYF
TGTGCCAGTTCAACACCGGTGGCTAGCGGGGGTGAACCCTACGAGCAGTACTTC
>TRBD2|.|TRBV4-3|TRBJ2-1|15
CASSQDLAGVCEQFF
TGCGCCAGCAGCCAAGACCTAGCGGGGGTGTGTGAGCAGTTCTTC
>.|.|TRBV6-5|TRBJ1-2|16
CASSYSWASRDYGYTF
TGTGCCAGCAGTTACTCATGGGCTTCGCGGGACTATGGCTACACCTTC
>TRBD1|once|TRBV2|TRBJ1-5|14
CASSTGGGSQPQHF
TGTGCCAGCAGCACAGGGGGCGGCAGCCAGCCCCAGCATTTT
>.|.|TRBV4-2|TRBJ2-3|17
CASSQGAQGGLWDTQYF
TGTGCCAGCAGCCAGGGGGCCCAGGGGGGCCTCTGGGATACGCAGTATTTT